The 24 T cell receptor beta chains below all came from one sample that was sequenced in a study of cytomegalovirus exposure and HLA in healthy donors. Primers for the PCR totalled 60 Vbeta and 13 Jbeta. TCRdb's copy holds only in-frame clones and misses some; the assay was immunoSEQ multiplex PCR. This table holds about 210,000 clones, 82% found once. Sequencing input: PBMCs. These receptors were obtained from a man aged 35-49 years in good health and CMV-seropositive.

This sequence joins TRBV5-1 and TRBJ2-7; D remains ambiguous. The CDR3 totals 18 residues. V lost 4 bases and J lost 0, with 23 bases in between. Germline assignment: CDR1 SGHRS and CDR2 YFSETQ. The CDR3 loop is CASSGSISPLPHSYEQYF. The CDR3 coding sequence is TGCGCCAGCAGCGGCTCCATAAGTCCTTTACCACACTCCTACGAGCAGTACTTC.

This sequence joins TRBV10-3 and TRBJ1-2; D is undetermined. V gave up 6 bases and J gave up 6 bases, with 20 bases separating them. This CDR3 has 15 amino acids. The V gene's germline CDR1 is ENHRY and CDR2 SYGVKD. The CDR3 spells CAIRGSKEGKNGYTF. CDR3 DNA sequence: TGTGCCATCAGGGGTTCGAAGGAGGGTAAAAATGGCTACACCTTC.

The rearrangement links TRBV5-1 to TRBJ1-1; TRBD1 matches 7 bases. V gave up 6 bases and J gave up 0 bases; unmatched junction bases: 5. Germline V CDR1 and CDR2: SGHRS, YFSETQ. The CDR3 has 14 residues. The CDR3 protein is CASTATGLNTEAFF. The DNA of the CDR3 is TGCGCCAGCACCGCGACAGGGCTGAACACTGAAGCTTTCTTT.

The V gene is TRBV28, the J gene TRBJ1-1; a possible D gene is TRBD1 (5 bases). The CDR3 covers 14 residues. Germline-derived CDR1 and CDR2 are MDHEN and SYDVKM. Trimming stripped 3 bases from V and 6 bases from J, with 14 bases between. CDR3 nucleotides: TGTGCCAGCAGTTTTAGTGGGGGGAGAGCTGAAGCTTTCTTT. It codes for CASSFSGGRAEAFF.

This chain joins TRBV15 and TRBJ1-1; 9 nucleotides line up with TRBD1. The germline CDR1 and CDR2 sequences are LNHNV and YYDKDF (reference sequence). This CDR3 region has 15 residues. The J segment lost 3 bases and the V segment lost 0 bases, leaving 2 bases of the junction unmatched. Written as DNA, the CDR3 is TGTGCCACCAGCAGAGATAGGACAGGGGACACTGAAGCTTTCTTT. The encoded protein is CATSRDRTGDTEAFF.

The DNA for the CDR3 is TGTGCCAGCAGCTTACAGGCAGATACGCAGTATTTT. Protein: CASSLQADTQYF. The chain combines TRBV7-2 with TRBJ2-3; D is undetermined. Trimming cost V 2 bases and J 4 bases, with 4 bases left between them. This CDR3 has 12 residues. The germline V gene has CDR1 SGHTA and CDR2 FQGNSA.

This chain connects TRBV9 to TRBJ1-2, with TRBD1 matching over 9 bases. The CDR3 runs 12 residues. Looked up from germline, CDR1 is SGDLS and CDR2 is YYNGEE. Losses at the gene ends were 6 bases for V and 8 bases for J; bases not matched to a gene: 5. The CDR3 coding sequence is TGTGCCAGCACCTTGACAGGGGGAGGCTACACCTTC. This gives the protein CASTLTGGGYTF.

The chain recombines TRBV10-3 with TRBJ1-2, with TRBD1 matching over 11 bases. The CDR3 is 14 residues long. Germline values: CDR1 ENHRY, CDR2 SYGVKD. Losses at the gene ends were 9 bases for V and 2 bases for J; bases not matched to a gene: 5. CDR3 nucleotide sequence: TGTGCCATTCAAGGGGACAGGGGGAACTATGGCTACACCTTC. It yields the protein CAIQGDRGNYGYTF.

The chain uses TRBV11-2 and TRBJ2-1, with TRBD2 as a possible D gene (5 bases). V was clipped by 5 bases and J by 7 bases, with 12 bases between them. This CDR3 has 13 amino acids. CDR1 SGHAT and CDR2 FQNNGV come from the germline V gene. Here the CDR3 reads CASSRRELNEQFF. In DNA form, the CDR3 reads TGTGCCAGCAGCCGACGGGAACTGAATGAGCAGTTCTTC. Filled out from reference TRBV11-2 and TRBJ2-1, the complete variable domain reads EAGVAQSPRYKIIEKRQSVAFWCNPISGHATLYWYQQILGQGPKLLIQFQNNGVVDDSQLPKDRFSAERLKGVDSTLKIQPAKLEDSAVYLCASSRRELNEQFFGPGTRLTVL.

Concerning this clone: The sample carries other DNA sequences with the same CDR3. This rearrangement joins TRBV25-1 to TRBJ2-3, with 8 bases fitting TRBD2. The V gene end was trimmed by 1 base and the J gene end by 0 bases; junction bases not matched to a gene: 3. The CDR3 is made up of 16 amino acids. Germline V lookup: CDR1 MGHDK, CDR2 SYGVNS. CDR3 DNA: TGTGCCAGCAGTGAATTTGCTAGCGGGAGCACAGATACGCAGTATTTT. Translation gives CASSEFASGSTDTQYF.

This clone was observed once. The rearrangement joins TRBV2 to TRBJ2-7, with 10 bases aligning to TRBD1. The CDR3 totals 14 residues. The J segment lost 3 bases and the V segment lost 4 bases, leaving 3 bases of the junction unmatched. Germline CDR1 and CDR2: SNHLY and FYNNEI. CDR3 in DNA: TGTGCCAGCAGTGGACAGGGGGCCTACTACGAGCAGTACTTC. It translates to CASSGQGAYYEQYF.

This chain joins TRBV27 and TRBJ2-1, with D maybe TRBD1 (6 bases). V dropped 2 bases and J dropped 0 bases, with 11 bases sitting between them. This CDR3 spans 16 amino acids. Germline loops: CDR1 MNHEY, CDR2 SMNVEV (reference sequence). The DNA of the CDR3 is TGTGCCAGCAGTTTACCAGGGGAGTACTCCTACAATGAGCAGTTCTTC. Translation: CASSLPGEYSYNEQFF.

The CDR3 spells CAWSSWGRHLYGYTF. CDR3 sequence (DNA): TGTGCCTGGAGTAGTTGGGGGCGGCACCTCTATGGCTACACCTTC. J is TRBJ1-2 and V is TRBV30; D perhaps matches TRBD1 (6 bases). The germline CDR1 and CDR2 sequences are GTSNPN and SVGIG (reference sequence). CDR3 length equals 15 residues. Trimming removed 2 bases from V and 4 bases from J, with 17 bases in between.

In nucleotides, the CDR3 is TGTGCCAGCACCAGACAGGGGCAGAACACTGAAGCTTTCTTT. Protein product: CASTRQGQNTEAFF. The chain employs TRBV18 and TRBJ1-1; 8 bases map to TRBD1. The length of the CDR3 is 14 residues. Germline V gene data show CDR1 as KGHSH and CDR2 as LQKENI. V trimming: 8 bases; J trimming: 1 base; junction bases outside the gene matches: 6. Using reference TRBV18 and TRBJ1-1 for the parts outside the CDR3, the full variable domain is NAGVMQNPRHLVRRRGQEARLRCSPMKGHSHVYWYRQLPEEGLKFMVYLQKENIIDESGMPKERFSAEFPKEGPSILRIQQVVRGDSAAYFCASTRQGQNTEAFFGQGTRLTVV.

This clone was seen only once. J is TRBJ2-7 and V is TRBV25-1, with 7 positions matching TRBD1. This CDR3 has 15 residues. V trimming: 5 bases; J trimming: 2 bases; junction bases outside the gene matches: 9. Germline V gives CDR1 MGHDK, CDR2 SYGVNS. DNA for the CDR3: TGTGCCAGCAGTACTCACAGGGGACGAACCTACGAGCAGTACTTC. Translation gives CASSTHRGRTYEQYF.

This chain connects TRBV5-1 to TRBJ2-2; D gene unclear. The CDR3 is 18 residues long. Germline V gene data show CDR1 as SGHRS and CDR2 as YFSETQ. V lost 0 bases and J 1 base, leaving 16 bases between the germline ends. The CDR3 here is CASSLDPGPSVNTGELFF. The CDR3 nucleotides are TGCGCCAGCAGCTTGGACCCAGGCCCTTCAGTGAACACCGGGGAGCTGTTTTTT.

The chain uses TRBV30 and TRBJ2-5; the match to TRBD2 covers 7 bases. The J call may be wrong; the DNA end is better matched by TRBJ2-7. CDR3 size: 14 residues. Germline V gene lookup returns CDR1 GTSNPN and CDR2 SVGIG (reference sequence). CDR3 in amino acids: CAWSVGGSSNEQYF. In DNA, the CDR3 is TGTGCCTGGAGTGTCGGCGGGAGTTCAAACGAGCAGTACTTC.

The chain couples TRBV5-4 to TRBJ1-1; 8 positions match TRBD1. Germline assignment: CDR1 SGHNT and CDR2 YYREEE (reference sequence). Losses at the gene ends were 0 bases for V and 5 bases for J; bases not matched to a gene: 6. The CDR3 is 15 amino acids. Here the CDR3 reads CASSLGPGGETEAFF. In nucleotides, the CDR3 is TGTGCCAGCAGCTTGGGGCCAGGGGGCGAGACTGAAGCTTTCTTT.

This clone has only one observation. The chain couples TRBV6-5 to TRBJ1-2; D not resolved. Trimming took 4 bases from V and 0 from J, leaving 12 bases between them. The CDR3 is 15 residues long. From germline, CDR1 is MNHEY and CDR2 SVGAGI. CDR3 sequence reads: CASSSPHGTNYGYTF. The CDR3 bases are TGTGCCAGCAGTTCTCCCCACGGTACTAACTATGGCTACACCTTC.

The chain combines TRBV5-1 with TRBJ1-1; 7 bases are a match to TRBD1. V lost 4 bases and J lost 3; bases outside the gene matches: 6. CDR3 length: 14 amino acids. Germline CDR1 is SGHRS and CDR2 is YFSETQ. CDR3 sequence reads: CASSPYTGDTEAFF. As DNA, the CDR3 is TGCGCCAGCAGCCCCTACACAGGGGACACTGAAGCTTTCTTT.

The chain has TRBV4-1 and TRBJ2-1; TRBD1 agrees at 7 bases. The CDR3 is made up of 16 amino acids. Germline-derived CDR1 and CDR2 are MGHRA and YSYEKL. After removal of 4 bases from V and 6 bases from J, the junction contained 12 bases not matched to a gene. CDR3 coding DNA: TGCGCCAGCAGCCGCCTTGACAGGGCGGACGGCAATGAGCAGTTCTTC. Its protein product is CASSRLDRADGNEQFF.

The chain carries TRBV7-9 and TRBJ2-7; TRBD2 aligns across 10 bases. Unmatched junction bases numbered 5, after V lost 4 bases and J lost 2 bases. CDR3 length equals 15 residues. The germline V gene encodes CDR1 SEHNR and CDR2 FQNEAQ (reference sequence). CDR3 loop: CASSSGLAAPYEQYV. DNA for the CDR3: TGTGCCAGCAGCTCCGGACTAGCGGCTCCCTACGAGCAGTACGTC.

The genes are TRBV6-4 and TRBJ2-3; TRBD2 agrees at 15 bases. CDR3 length: 17 residues. V shed 3 bases and J 0 bases; nucleotides not matched to a gene: 1. Per the germline V gene, CDR1 is MRHNA and CDR2 is SNTAGT. The CDR3 sequence: CASSEGLAGGSTDTQYF. The CDR3 nucleotides read TGTGCCAGCAGTGAAGGACTAGCGGGAGGGAGCACAGATACGCAGTATTTT.

The J gene is TRBJ1-1, the V gene TRBV11-2, with TRBD1 identical over 7 bases. This CDR3 region has 16 residues. From germline, CDR1 is SGHAT and CDR2 FQNNGV. V was clipped by 4 bases and J by 0 bases; unmatched bases: 8. CDR3 loop: CASSWTGNLMNTEAFF. The CDR3 region has the DNA TGTGCCAGCAGCTGGACAGGCAACCTCATGAACACTGAAGCTTTCTTT.